This T cell receptor (beta chain) was obtained from a study of T cell responses to AZD1222 COVID-19 vaccine. Profiled with immunoSEQ multiplex PCR; TCRdb holds only in-frame clones, not every one. Here the sample spans approximately 180,000 clones, roughly 87% being singletons. The J segment lost 8 bases and the V segment lost 3 bases, leaving 4 bases of the junction unmatched. CDR1 and CDR2 from the germline V gene are SGHDT and YYEEEE. There are 14 residues in the CDR3. This receptor was identified in an adult in good health. This sample comprised peripheral blood, obtained on day 0 of AZD1222 vaccination. The rearrangement links TRBV5-6 to TRBJ1-4, with 10 bases identical to TRBD1. CDR3: CASSSDRGGEKLFF. As DNA, the CDR3 is TGTGCCAGCAGCTCGGACAGGGGGGGAGAAAAACTGTTTTTT.